This TCR beta chain was sequenced for a study of beta chain features in type 1 diabetes. V was clipped by 1 base and J by 3 bases; unmatched bases: 3. CDR1 is SGHDN and CDR2 is FVKESK in the germline V gene. This CDR3 region has 15 residues. The isolated RNA, all of it, was reverse transcribed, so expressed TCRB transcripts were what got sequenced. Repertoires were generated with immunoSEQ multiplex PCR, while TCRdb's copy carries only in-frame clones and drops some. The table lists about 640,000 clones, roughly 12% of them singletons. This clone was seen a handful of times. Its antigen is as yet unknown. Points from the study as a whole: Naive, central memory and Treg TCRB repertoires seemed to resemble each other more closely in patients than they did in healthy donors. For Type 1 diabetes patients, all four CD4+ subsets carried TCRB CDR3s that were moderately but significantly shorter.

This receptor was identified in a man younger than 40 with type 1 diabetes. The source material was naive CD4+ T cells from blood. The genes are TRBV14 and TRBJ2-7, with 10 nucleotides matching TRBD1. Written as DNA, the CDR3 is TGTGCCAGCAGCCAAGCAGGGACAGGGGTCTACGAGCAGTACTTC. As protein: CASSQAGTGVYEQYF.